Listed below are T cell receptor beta chains from one sample, sequenced in a study of cytomegalovirus exposure and HLA in healthy donors. TCRdb's table, derived via immunoSEQ multiplex PCR, lists solely in-frame clones and lacks some. The sample carries fewer than 250,000 clones, approximately 86% recorded once. The sample taken for sequencing was PBMCs. These receptors originate from a woman under 30 in good health and CMV-seronegative. Both conserved end residues are part of each CDR3. Fields, in order: CDR3 length, clone size, D gene, J gene, V gene, CDR3 DNA, CDR3 protein. A D gene is named only where the DNA matches it firmly. Not every row has a clone size; where given, it reads once, few, many or a size class.

CDR3 length: 13; clone size: -; D gene: -; J gene: TRBJ2-7; V gene: TRBV28; CDR3 DNA: TGTGCCAGCCGACGGGGTTCGACCTACGAGCAGTACTTC; CDR3 protein: CASRRGSTYEQYF
CDR3 length: 15; clone size: -; D gene: -; J gene: TRBJ2-4; V gene: TRBV9; CDR3 DNA: TGTGCCAGCCCCGGGGGTCGGTTAGCCAAAAACATTCAGTACTTC; CDR3 protein: CASPGGRLAKNIQYF
CDR3 length: 18; clone size: -; D gene: TRBD1; J gene: TRBJ2-7; V gene: TRBV5-1; CDR3 DNA: TGCGCCAGCAGCTTGGGGACGGGACAGGCATACTCGTTCTACGAGCAGTACTTC; CDR3 protein: CASSLGTGQAYSFYEQYF
CDR3 length: 16; clone size: once; D gene: TRBD2; J gene: TRBJ2-3; V gene: TRBV15; CDR3 DNA: TGTGCCACCAGCAATCCCGGGACTAGAAATCCCGATACGCAGTATTTT; CDR3 protein: CATSNPGTRNPDTQYF
CDR3 length: 14; clone size: -; D gene: TRBD1; J gene: TRBJ1-2; V gene: TRBV7-6; CDR3 DNA: TGTGCCAGCAGCCCGGGACAGGGATACTATGGCTACACCTTC; CDR3 protein: CASSPGQGYYGYTF
CDR3 length: 15; clone size: -; D gene: TRBD2; J gene: TRBJ2-1; V gene: TRBV6-1; CDR3 DNA: TGTGCCAGCAGTGTAGGTAGCGGGGGCACCAATGAGCAGTTCTTC; CDR3 protein: CASSVGSGGTNEQFF
CDR3 length: 15; clone size: -; D gene: TRBD2; J gene: TRBJ2-1; V gene: TRBV2; CDR3 DNA: TGTGCCAGCAGTGGGGGACTAGCGGGAAACAATGAGCAGTTCTTC; CDR3 protein: CASSGGLAGNNEQFF
CDR3 length: 16; clone size: -; D gene: TRBD2; J gene: TRBJ2-7; V gene: TRBV11-3; CDR3 DNA: TGTGCCAGCAGCTTAGGGGGGACTAGCGGGAGGAACGAGCAGTACTTC; CDR3 protein: CASSLGGTSGRNEQYF
CDR3 length: 16; clone size: -; D gene: -; J gene: TRBJ1-2; V gene: TRBV28; CDR3 DNA: TGTGCCAGCAGCCCAGCCACCGGGAGCGCCTCCTATGGCTACACCTTC; CDR3 protein: CASSPATGSASYGYTF
CDR3 length: 15; clone size: -; D gene: TRBD2; J gene: TRBJ2-5; V gene: TRBV7-2; CDR3 DNA: TGTGCCAGCAGCCCCCAGCGGGAGAGGGCAGAGACCCAGTACTTC; CDR3 protein: CASSPQRERAETQYF
CDR3 length: 16; clone size: -; D gene: -; J gene: TRBJ1-2; V gene: TRBV12-5; CDR3 DNA: TGTGCTAGTGGTTTGGACGTGGGGGCGGCTAACTATGGCTACACCTTC; CDR3 protein: CASGLDVGAANYGYTF